The sequence of this T cell receptor (beta chain) was determined in a study of cytomegalovirus exposure and HLA in healthy donors. Both 60 Vbeta primers and 13 Jbeta primers went into the PCR. TCRdb's table, derived via immunoSEQ multiplex PCR, lists solely in-frame clones and lacks some. The sample table sets out some 130,000 clones. This CDR3 has 16 residues. Looked up from germline, CDR1 is LGHNA and CDR2 is YNFKEQ. With 1 base clipped from V and 5 bases from J, the junction kept 10 bases outside the gene matches. This sequence originates from a man between 18 and 35 years old in good health and CMV-seronegative. Sequenced: PBMCs. The rearrangement joins TRBV4-2 to TRBJ2-7; 8 nucleotides match TRBD2. The CDR3 DNA sequence: TGTGCCAGCAGCCAAGCTAGCGGGCAGGTTATCCACGAGCAGTACTTC. This sequence encodes CASSQASGQVIHEQYF.